The 10 T cell receptor beta chains below were found in one sample sequenced in a study of cytomegalovirus exposure and HLA in healthy donors. The method was immunoSEQ multiplex PCR; TCRdb's version includes in-frame clones alone and lacks a portion of them. Of about 180,000 clones listed, about 83% are singletons. The sample taken for sequencing was PBMCs. These receptors were taken from a woman aged 30 to 39 in good health and CMV-seronegative.

V is TRBV6-5 and J is TRBJ2-1, with TRBD1 matching 7 bases. In germline, CDR1 is MNHEY, CDR2 SVGAGI. The J segment lost 6 bases and the V segment lost 6 bases, leaving 11 bases of the junction unmatched. The CDR3 covers 15 residues. This CDR3 reads CASSLEGAILNEQFF. The DNA of the CDR3 is TGTGCCAGCAGCCTCGAGGGGGCTATCCTCAATGAGCAGTTCTTC.

The DNA of the CDR3 is TGTGCCAGCAGTTTCGGCAGGCCACCAGTTGGAGAGCAGTACTTC. Its protein product is CASSFGRPPVGEQYF. This sequence joins TRBV6-5 and TRBJ2-7; D gene uncertain. Germline assignment: CDR1 MNHEY and CDR2 SVGAGI. V was shortened by 4 bases and J by 7 bases, with 20 bases between the two germline ends. CDR3 length: 15 residues.

This clone was recorded only once. The chain is built from TRBV9 and TRBJ1-2, with 7 bases that match TRBD1. The CDR3 is made up of 15 amino acids. J gave up 6 bases and V 0 bases, and 8 bases lay outside the gene matches. The germline V gene encodes CDR1 SGDLS and CDR2 YYNGEE. This CDR3 is CASSVEQGGLDGYTF. In DNA form, the CDR3 reads TGTGCCAGCAGCGTAGAGCAGGGGGGTTTGGATGGCTACACCTTC.

The chain employs TRBV10-2 and TRBJ2-7, with 9 bases that match TRBD2. Looked up from germline, CDR1 is WSHSY and CDR2 is SAAADI. This CDR3 has 15 amino acids. V lost 6 bases to trimming and J lost 4 bases; unmatched junction nucleotides: 10. The CDR3 DNA is TGCGCCAGCAGGCTCGGGCGGGGGGGCGTTTACGAGCAGTACTTC. Its protein product is CASRLGRGGVYEQYF.

V gene TRBV11-2 combines with J gene TRBJ1-4, with a weak D call TRBD1 (5 bases). The CDR3 contains 16 residues. The V end lost 5 bases, the J end lost 8 bases, and 21 bases lay between the germline ends. CDR1 SGHAT and CDR2 FQNNGV come from the germline V gene. CDR3 sequence (DNA): TGTGCCAGCAGCGCAACCGGGGGTAGGGTTGGGGAAAAACTGTTTTTT. Translation gives CASSATGGRVGEKLFF.

J is TRBJ2-7 and V is TRBV27; D gene unclear. Germline CDR1 and CDR2: MNHEY and SMNVEV (reference sequence). V was cut by 0 bases and J by 7 bases, with 13 bases left in between. The CDR3 is 14 residues long. The CDR3 loop reads CASSLSYSHLEQYF. The CDR3 coding sequence is TGTGCCAGCAGTTTATCGTACAGCCATTTGGAGCAGTACTTC.

There are a few counts of this clone. V and J are TRBV6-1 and TRBJ1-2; D is perhaps TRBD1 (5 bases). The length of the CDR3 is 13 residues. V was clipped by 6 bases and J by 2 bases, with 10 bases between them. CDR1 MNHNS and CDR2 SASEGT come from the germline V gene. The CDR3 loop reads CASRQGLNYGYTF. The CDR3 DNA is TGTGCCAGCAGGCAGGGACTCAACTATGGCTACACCTTC.

The genes are TRBV7-2 and TRBJ2-7, with 8 bases identical to TRBD1. Germline V gene lookup returns CDR1 SGHTA and CDR2 FQGNSA. With V trimmed by 5 bases and J by 2 bases, 5 bases remained unmatched. The CDR3 has 14 residues. CDR3: CASSPDRVAYEQYF. In nucleotides, the CDR3 is TGTGCCAGCAGCCCGGACAGGGTCGCCTACGAGCAGTACTTC. Using reference TRBV7-2 and TRBJ2-7 for the parts outside the CDR3, the full variable domain is GAGVSQSPSNKVTEKGKDVELRCDPISGHTALYWYRQSLGQGLEFLIYFQGNSAPDKSGLPSDRFSAERTGGSVSTLTIQRTQQEDSAVYLCASSPDRVAYEQYFGPGTRLTVT.

Worth noting for this clone: Other DNA sequences of this sample code for an identical CDR3. This rearrangement joins TRBV7-2 to TRBJ2-7; TRBD2 aligns across 7 bases. V was pared by 3 bases and J by 0 bases, with 5 bases of the junction left unmatched. The CDR3 consists of 15 residues. Germline V gene data show CDR1 as SGHTA and CDR2 as FQGNSA. The CDR3 is CASSLGGGSSYEQYF. The CDR3 DNA is TGTGCCAGCAGCTTGGGCGGGGGAAGCTCCTACGAGCAGTACTTC.

The rearrangement links TRBV7-2 to TRBJ2-2, with 8 bases fitting TRBD1. This CDR3 region has 15 residues. With V trimmed by 5 bases and J by 2 bases, 4 bases remained unmatched. Germline CDR1 is SGHTA and CDR2 is FQGNSA. The CDR3 DNA is TGTGCCAGCAGCCATGGACAGGGTAACACCGGGGAGCTGTTTTTT. Translation gives CASSHGQGNTGELFF.